This TCR beta chain was retrieved from a study of molecular identifiers for immune sequencing clone quantification (dated by TCRdb to 2017 to 2018). A note on the overall study: For a replicate experiment, the RNA from either around 20,000 or 99,000 naive CD8 T cells was divided into five aliquots, and four of those aliquots went on to sequencing. This methods study used CD8 T cells to benchmark TCR RNA copy counting and molecular-identifier clustering-based TCR repertoire sequencing (MIDCIRS).

The protocol used for the library was PCR. TCRdb records Illumina HiSeq 4000 as the sequencer. Bulk TCR libraries were made following a previously described method, with the TCR primers given in Table S5. The Qiagen AllPrep DNA/RNA kit was used to purify total RNA. Before analysis, reads from multiple sequencing runs of one library were combined. Concerning the study's data processing: Only reads with exact TCR constant sequence were kept, trimmed to 150 nt, and grouped by their 12-nt molecular barcodes. Reads in each barcode group were sub-clustered using a 15% Levenshtein threshold, and a quality-weighted consensus sequence was built for each RNA molecule. Non-functional sequences were removed, as were lower-count sequences one edit away from another. Based on a fit of two negative binomial distributions, barcode sub-clusters having less than 20% of the maximum read count were discarded. TCRdb passed the public sequencing reads through fastp at Q25 and MiXCR, retaining productive beta sequences. Merged by CDR3 protein, the rows form single entries marked with the most common genes and DNA. TCRdb, not the original authors, processed these V and J calls. The sample yields 300,000 to 350,000 distinct CDR3 sequences; 20% to 25% were counted once. 0.7% to 0.9% of the sample comes from the top ten.

Libraries of naive CD8 T cells were built from around 20,000 to 1,000,000 sorted cells, with 10%, 30% or 50% of the purified RNA used. Naive CD8 T cells, defined as CD8+CD4-CCR7+CD45RA+, were FACS-sorted into RLT Plus buffer on a BD FACSAria II. Detection sensitivity was tested by spiking Jurkat RNA equal to some 10 TCR copies' worth into samples containing roughly 17,000-1,000,000 naive CD8 T cells. Enrichment of CD8 T cells was performed with RosetteSep CD8+ T Cell Enrichment Cocktail and Ficoll-Paque, after which ACK red cell lysis was carried out. V loses 4 bases of germline sequence and J loses 2 bases, and the interval between the two ends is 21 bases. Spanning cysteine to phenylalanine, the CDR3 consists of 17 amino acids. Kept here is only the CDR3 DNA, which spans 51 bases and is read in frame from base 1. CDR1 and CDR2 are read off the germline V gene as KGHSY and FQNENV. With respect to this clonotype: Its cognate antigen has yet to be identified. Base qualities are not recorded, but no much larger clone differs from it by a single base.

General conclusions and limits of the study: Without barcode sub-clustering, chimeric consensus sequences inflated TCR diversity; chimeras reached as high as 47%. Modeling gave about 3.2 recovered TCR RNA copies per cell versus 9.5 to 10 by digital PCR, implying about 30% capture efficiency. Identical TCR molecules sharing a barcode could cause highly expanded clone sizes to be underestimated. Clones above 20 RNA copies held over 97% of molecules in CMV-specific effector cells but under 1% in naive cells. Naive libraries contained spiked-in Jurkat TCR RNA (around eleven copies' worth), which is not part of the donor repertoire. Even against a background of about a million naive CD8 T cells, spiked-in Jurkat TCR RNA amounting to a single cell's worth was reported to be detectable.

This TCR was recovered from a human donor in good health. Some libraries in this study had Jurkat cell RNA spiked in. The chain was built from TRBV16 and TRBJ2-7; the D gene is possibly TRBD1, with 6 bases matching. The sample consisted of naive CD8+ T cells from blood, with Jurkat cell RNA spiked in. The meaning of the sample's cell subset or site label: FACS-sorted CD8+CD4-CCR7+CD45RA+ naive T cells. The CDR3 loop reads CASSPGLFLQGPYEQYF. The sequence in DNA is TGTGCCAGCAGCCCAGGGTTATTCCTACAGGGTCCCTACGAGCAGTACTTC.